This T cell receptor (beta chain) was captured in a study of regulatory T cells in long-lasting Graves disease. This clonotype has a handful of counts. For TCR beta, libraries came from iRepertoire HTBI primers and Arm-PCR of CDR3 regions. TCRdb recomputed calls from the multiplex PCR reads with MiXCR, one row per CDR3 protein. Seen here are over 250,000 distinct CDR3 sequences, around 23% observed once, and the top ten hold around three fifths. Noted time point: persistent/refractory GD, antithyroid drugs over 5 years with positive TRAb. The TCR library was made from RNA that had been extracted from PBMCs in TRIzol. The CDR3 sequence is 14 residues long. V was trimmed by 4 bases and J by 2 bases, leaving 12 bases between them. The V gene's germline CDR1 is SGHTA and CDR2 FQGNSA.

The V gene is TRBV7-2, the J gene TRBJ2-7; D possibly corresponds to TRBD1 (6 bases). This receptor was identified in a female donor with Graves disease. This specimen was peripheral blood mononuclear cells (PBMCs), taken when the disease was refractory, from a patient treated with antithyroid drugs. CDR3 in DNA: TGTGCCAGCAGCTCCCGACAGGCGACCTACGAGCAGTACTTC. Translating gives CASSSRQATYEQYF.